This record covers a single T cell receptor (beta chain). No antigen is known for it. The repertoire was sequenced with immunoSEQ multiplex PCR; TCRdb's copy has only in-frame clones and lacks some. The sample carries about 99,000 clones, roughly 91% recorded once. The data stem from a study of T cell responses to AZD1222 COVID-19 vaccine. This CDR3 region has 15 residues. With 6 bases removed from V and 0 bases from J, the gap between germline ends came to 13 bases. Germline-derived CDR1 and CDR2 are SGHRS and YFSETQ. General observations from the study: Regions 160-218 and 743-854 dominated among vaccine-associated CD4 TCRs spanning spike.

Specimen: peripheral blood, collected on day 0 of AZD1222 vaccination. This rearrangement joins TRBV5-1 to TRBJ2-1; D call uncertain. The receptor was isolated from an adult in good health. Written as DNA, the CDR3 is TGCGCCAGCACCCAACACCGGAGCTCCTACAATGAGCAGTTCTTC. Amino acids: CASTQHRSSYNEQFF.